Below, 2 T cell receptor beta chains from the same sample are listed, as sequenced in a study of CD8 T cells in Susac syndrome. Random hexamers were used to reverse transcribe an amount of roughly 0.45 to 1 ug RNA. Using its own MiXCR run on the immunoSEQ multiplex PCR reads, TCRdb lists one record per CDR3 protein. The data hold approximately 110,000 distinct CDR3 sequences, with around 94% observed a single time. The sequenced sample was CD4+ T cells from PBMCs. These receptors were obtained from a human donor in good health.

The sample holds one count of this clonotype. The chain recombines TRBV7-2 with TRBJ2-7; unclear D gene. This CDR3 spans 14 amino acids. Germline V gene data show CDR1 as SGHTA and CDR2 as FQGNSA. V dropped 0 bases and J dropped 3 bases, with 9 bases sitting between them. This CDR3 is CASSLAGRNYEQYF. CDR3 DNA: TGTGCCAGCAGCTTAGCTGGACGGAACTACGAGCAGTACTTC.

This chain connects TRBV6-6 to TRBJ2-5; TRBD2 is a possible D gene (6 bases). The CDR3 is 15 residues long. Germline CDR1 and CDR2: MNHNY and SVGAGI (reference sequence). Trimming cost V 5 bases and J 7 bases, with 20 bases left between them. CDR3 DNA sequence: TGTGCCAGCAGTGTTTTCCGAACTAGCCCAGGGACCCAGTACTTC. It specifies CASSVFRTSPGTQYF.